One sample yielded the 23 T cell receptor beta chains listed below, sequenced in a study of radiation and T cells in renal cell carcinoma. The data were produced by immunoSEQ multiplex PCR, yet TCRdb's version contains in-frame clones alone and is incomplete. This table holds 15,000 or so clones, approximately 54% found once. The treatment here: treatment-naive control, cytoreductive nephrectomy. The material sequenced was tumor tissue, taken from a patient whose treatment was nephrectomy without radiotherapy. The receptors come from a man aged 50 to 59 with renal cell carcinoma.

A few counts support this clone. The chain uses TRBV5-4 and TRBJ2-2; D is ambiguous. Trimming pared 4 bases from V and 6 bases from J, leaving 13 bases between. Germline V lookup: CDR1 SGHNT, CDR2 YYREEE (reference sequence). This CDR3 comprises 14 residues. The CDR3 nucleotides are TGTGCCAGCAGCCCCGGGTCTACCCCCGGGGAGCTGTTTTTT. It codes for CASSPGSTPGELFF. The entire variable domain, with the rest obtained from reference TRBV5-4 and TRBJ2-2, is as follows: ETGVTQSPTHLIKTRGQQVTLRCSSQSGHNTVSWYQQALGQGPQFIFQYYREEENGRGNFPPRFSGLQFPNYSSELNVNALELDDSALYLCASSPGSTPGELFFGEGSRLTVL.

This clone has a handful of counts. V gene TRBV7-8 combines with J gene TRBJ1-2; D is unresolved. Looked up from germline, CDR1 is SGHVS and CDR2 is FQNEAQ. The CDR3 covers 14 residues. Trimming cost V 3 bases and J 4 bases, with 12 bases left between them. CDR3 residues: CASSFRRSRYGYTF. The CDR3 DNA reads as TGTGCCAGCAGCTTTCGCCGCTCCCGCTATGGCTACACCTTC.

This clone ranks as medium-sized. J is TRBJ2-2 and V is TRBV19; tentative D call: TRBD2 (6 bases). Germline V CDR1 and CDR2: LNHDA, SQIVND (reference sequence). This CDR3 has 14 residues. V lost 10 bases and J lost 4, with 16 bases in between. CDR3 nucleotide sequence: TGTGCCACCGACGGGACTGGACGCACCGGGGAGCTGTTTTTT. It yields the protein CATDGTGRTGELFF.

The CDR3 protein is CASGLDSGGSGANVLTF. DNA of the CDR3: TGTGCTAGTGGTTTGGACTCAGGGGGCTCAGGGGCCAACGTCCTGACTTTC. This sequence joins TRBV12-5 and TRBJ2-6; TRBD1 matches 8 bases. Trimming removed 1 base from V and 4 bases from J; junction bases left unmatched: 6. This CDR3 has 17 amino acids. Germline V gives CDR1 LGHNT, CDR2 FRNRAP.

Only one count was recorded for this clone. The genes are TRBV6-4 and TRBJ2-7, with no clear D. Trimming left V 7 bases short and J 3 bases short, with 7 bases between. Germline V gene lookup returns CDR1 MRHNA and CDR2 SNTAGT. The CDR3 runs to 11 residues. In DNA, the CDR3 is TGTGCCAGCATCCCACTCTACGAGCAGTACTTC. Protein sequence: CASIPLYEQYF.

The chain joins TRBV2 to TRBJ2-1; D tentatively fits TRBD1 or TRBD2 (6 bases each). CDR3 size: 15 residues. V was pared by 1 base and J by 3 bases, with 10 bases between. The germline V gene has CDR1 SNHLY and CDR2 FYNNEI. The CDR3, as DNA: TGTGCCAGCAGTGAAGTGGGGGGCTTCTACAATGAGCAGTTCTTC. Translation gives CASSEVGGFYNEQFF.

This sequence joins TRBV6-5 and TRBJ1-6; no reliable D call. This CDR3 comprises 14 residues. Trimming shortened V by 5 bases and J by 8 bases, and 13 bases separated the two germline ends. The germline V gene encodes CDR1 MNHEY and CDR2 SVGAGI. In DNA form, the CDR3 reads TGTGCCAGCAGTGCCTCCCGGAGAGATTCACCCCTCCACTTT. This codes for CASSASRRDSPLHF.

CDR3 DNA sequence: TGTGCCAGCAGCCGGACAGGGTCTGGGGCCAACGTCCTGACTTTC. This codes for CASSRTGSGANVLTF. The rearrangement uses TRBV5-4 and TRBJ2-6, with 8 nucleotides matching TRBD1. The V gene end was trimmed by 4 bases and the J gene end by 1 base; junction bases not matched to a gene: 1. This CDR3 region has 15 residues. CDR1 is SGHNT and CDR2 is YYREEE in the germline V gene (reference sequence).

This chain joins TRBV10-3 and TRBJ1-3; D remains unclear. The CDR3 is 14 amino acids. Germline CDR1 ENHRY, CDR2 SYGVKD. The germline V and J ends were trimmed by 6 bases and 0 bases, with 9 bases remaining between them. CDR3 nucleotides: TGTGCCATCAGCATGGGGATCTCTGGAAACACCATATATTTT. Translating it yields CAISMGISGNTIYF.

In this sample, this clone turned up a few times. The rearrangement uses TRBV19 and TRBJ1-2; D remains ambiguous. Germline V gives CDR1 LNHDA, CDR2 SQIVND (reference sequence). CDR3 length equals 15 residues. Between the trimmed V and J ends, which lost 0 bases and 6 bases, there was a span of 14 bases. The CDR3 region is CASSIDPFVGNGYTF. For the CDR3, the DNA is TGTGCCAGTAGTATAGATCCCTTTGTAGGGAATGGCTACACCTTC.

The rearrangement uses TRBV7-2 and TRBJ2-3, with D unclear. Germline V gives CDR1 SGHTA, CDR2 FQGNSA. Trimming pared 4 bases from V and 4 bases from J, leaving 12 bases between. The CDR3 is 14 amino acids. This chain's CDR3 is CASSSRAGSDTQYF. CDR3 sequence (DNA): TGTGCCAGCAGCTCCCGGGCCGGTTCAGATACGCAGTATTTT.

The CDR3 nucleotides are TGTGCCAGCCGCCCTGGGGGGACAGGGGGCGAAAAACTGTTTTTT. It specifies CASRPGGTGGEKLFF. The chain joins TRBV6-5 to TRBJ1-4; 12 bases match TRBD1. The ends lost 8 bases at V and 8 bases at J; junction bases unmatched: 9. The CDR3 has 15 amino acids. From germline, CDR1 is MNHEY and CDR2 SVGAGI.

The chain recombines TRBV12-5 with TRBJ1-1; the match to TRBD1 covers 9 bases. The CDR3 is 15 residues long. The germline CDR1 and CDR2 sequences are LGHNT and FRNRAP. The trim removed 5 bases at V and 3 bases at J, leaving 7 bases unmatched. CDR3 DNA sequence: TGTGCTAGTGGTGTGACAGGGGGAAGCGACACTGAAGCTTTCTTT. This gives the protein CASGVTGGSDTEAFF. Together with reference TRBV12-5 and TRBJ1-1, the CDR3 gives the full variable domain: DARVTQTPRHKVTEMGQEVTMRCQPILGHNTVFWYRQTMMQGLELLAYFRNRAPLDDSGMPKDRFSAEMPDATLATLKIQPSEPRDSAVYFCASGVTGGSDTEAFFGQGTRLTVV.

This rearrangement joins TRBV29-1 to TRBJ2-3; the D gene is possibly TRBD2 (5 bases). The CDR3 spans 13 residues. The germline V and J ends were trimmed by 3 bases and 8 bases, with 15 bases remaining between them. CDR1 is SQVTM, CDR2 ANQGSEA, per germline. The CDR3 DNA reads as TGCAGCGTTGAGGAGCTAGCCCCGGGTACGCAGTATTTT. It encodes CSVEELAPGTQYF.

By sample share, this clone is medium-sized. The rearrangement joins TRBV10-1 to TRBJ2-1, with 12 positions matching TRBD2. Germline V lookup: CDR1 WNHNN, CDR2 SYGVQD (reference sequence). This CDR3 has 16 residues. J was trimmed by 4 bases and V by 5 bases; bases with no gene match: 6. The CDR3 is CASSLAGTSGYNEQFF. CDR3 sequence (DNA): TGCGCCAGCAGTTTAGCCGGGACTAGCGGGTACAATGAGCAGTTCTTC.

This clone has just a few counts. The rearrangement uses TRBV9 and TRBJ2-7; 10 bases line up with TRBD2. The CDR3 length is 15 residues. CDR1 is SGDLS and CDR2 is YYNGEE in the germline V gene. The ends lost 2 bases at V and 0 bases at J; junction bases unmatched: 2. The CDR3 reads CASSVGTSVSYEQYF. CDR3 bases: TGTGCCAGCAGCGTCGGGACTAGCGTCTCCTACGAGCAGTACTTC.

This rearrangement joins TRBV9 to TRBJ1-2; D unclear. The V gene's germline CDR1 is SGDLS and CDR2 YYNGEE. This CDR3 is 16 amino acids long. Trimming stripped 4 bases from V and 4 bases from J, with 20 bases between. The CDR3 coding sequence is TGTGCCAGCAGCCCTAATAACTTTATCACGAGCTATGGCTACACCTTC. Protein: CASSPNNFITSYGYTF.

The chain has TRBV19 and TRBJ2-6; 9 nucleotides line up with TRBD1. CDR3 length: 16 residues. CDR1 is LNHDA and CDR2 is SQIVND in the germline V gene (reference sequence). The ends lost 5 bases at V and 4 bases at J; junction bases unmatched: 6. CDR3 sequence (DNA): TGTGCCAGTAGTCTAGGGACAGGGTTCGGGGCCAACGTCCTGACTTTC. Translation: CASSLGTGFGANVLTF.

This clone has a handful of counts. The gene calls are TRBV29-1 and TRBJ2-1; 13 nucleotides match TRBD2. This CDR3 spans 15 amino acids. V was clipped by 2 bases and J by 5 bases; unmatched bases: 3. Germline V gene lookup returns CDR1 SQVTM and CDR2 ANQGSEA. CDR3 nucleotide sequence: TGCAGCGTTGAATGGACTAGCGGGGGCAACAATGAGCAGTTCTTC. Amino acid sequence: CSVEWTSGGNNEQFF.

In this sample, this clone is medium-sized. The V call is TRBV6-5, the J call TRBJ1-1; unclear D gene. Trimming removed 7 bases at V and 5 bases at J, with 8 bases between. CDR1 is MNHEY and CDR2 is SVGAGI in the germline V gene. This CDR3 contains 11 residues. CDR3 region: CASTLGTEAFF. CDR3 in DNA: TGTGCCAGCACTCTGGGGACTGAAGCTTTCTTT.

This clone is medium-sized (0.01 to 0.1%) within its sample. This chain connects TRBV7-9 to TRBJ2-3; D is possibly TRBD1 or TRBD2 (6 bases each). The germline CDR1 and CDR2 sequences are SEHNR and FQNEAQ (reference sequence). This CDR3 spans 13 amino acids. The CDR3 DNA sequence: TGTGTCATCAGGGGAGGTGTCACAGATACGCAGTATTTT. It yields the protein CVIRGGVTDTQYF.

The chain combines TRBV2 with TRBJ2-2; possibly TRBD1 for D (5 bases). Trimming pared 1 base from V and 5 bases from J, leaving 11 bases between. Germline V gene sequence: CDR1 SNHLY, CDR2 FYNNEI. The CDR3 consists of 15 residues. The DNA of the CDR3 is TGTGCCAGCAGTGAAGGGGGCGCGAGAACCGGGGAGCTGTTTTTT. This encodes CASSEGGARTGELFF. Based on the CDR3 plus reference TRBV2 and TRBJ2-2, the full variable domain is EPEVTQTPSHQVTQMGQEVILRCVPISNHLYFYWYRQILGQKVEFLVSFYNNEISEKSEIFDDQFSVERPDGSNFTLKIRSTKLEDSAMYFCASSEGGARTGELFFGEGSRLTVL.

CDR3 sequence: CASSSLDGNTGELFF. CDR3 bases: TGTGCCAGTAGTTCGCTCGACGGGAACACCGGGGAGCTGTTTTTT. J is TRBJ2-2 and V is TRBV19; D unresolved. Germline CDR1 LNHDA, CDR2 SQIVND (reference sequence). The CDR3 is 15 residues long. V was clipped by 5 bases and J by 1 base, with 11 bases between them. Full variable domain (outside the CDR3, taken from reference TRBV19 and TRBJ2-2): DGGITQSPKYLFRKEGQNVTLSCEQNLNHDAMYWYRQDPGQGLRLIYYSQIVNDFQKGDIAEGYSVSREKKESFPLTVTSAQKNPTAFYLCASSSLDGNTGELFFGEGSRLTVL.